Shown below are 21 T cell receptor beta chains from a single sample sequenced in a study of PD-1 blockade in classical Hodgkin lymphoma. Profiling relied on immunoSEQ multiplex PCR, and the TCRdb table lists in-frame clones only, not all of them. The sample includes about 50,000 clones, around 76% of them seen just once. Time point meaning: cycle 4 day 1 (C4D1), after more than 5 weeks of nivolumab. Each patient experienced a relapse that followed autologous stem cell transplantation, and brentuximab vedotin exposure varied. The input for sequencing was peripheral blood mononuclear cells (PBMCs), taken before the fourth cycle of nivolumab. The source of these receptors is a human donor with classical Hodgkin lymphoma.

This clone was counted once. This chain uses TRBV6-1 with TRBJ2-6; D possibly corresponds to TRBD1 (6 bases). This CDR3 comprises 18 residues. Trimming pared 2 bases from V and 0 bases from J, leaving 14 bases between. The V gene's germline CDR1 is MNHNS and CDR2 SASEGT. This chain's CDR3 is CASSENMWTDSGANVLTF. The CDR3 DNA is TGTGCCAGCAGTGAAAATATGTGGACAGACTCTGGGGCCAACGTCCTGACTTTC.

This clone occurred a few times. The rearrangement joins TRBV6-7 to TRBJ1-5, with D possibly being TRBD1 (5 bases). TRBV6-7 is classed as an ORF, of uncertain function. V was clipped by 4 bases and J by 0 bases, with 10 bases between them. The CDR3 length is 15 residues. The CDR3 is CASSSPGRSNQPQHF. CDR3 DNA sequence: TGTGCCAGCAGTTCCCCGGGACGTAGCAATCAGCCCCAGCATTTT.

The V and J genes are TRBV28 and TRBJ1-5; the D is unclear. CDR1 is MDHEN and CDR2 is SYDVKM in the germline V gene. The CDR3 loop spans 12 amino acids. The V end was cut by 2 bases, the J end by 7 bases, with 6 bases between. This CDR3 reads CASSLAGQPQHF. In nucleotides, the CDR3 is TGTGCCAGCAGTTTAGCGGGACAGCCCCAGCATTTT.

The rearrangement uses TRBV2 and TRBJ2-7, with D perhaps matching TRBD2 (5 bases). The V end lost 3 bases, the J end lost 2 bases, and 11 bases lay between the germline ends. Germline lookup yields CDR1 SNHLY and CDR2 FYNNEI. The length of the CDR3 is 14 residues. DNA of the CDR3: TGTGCCAGCAGTGAGCTAGCCCTCACCTACGAGCAGTACTTC. This encodes CASSELALTYEQYF.

The chain links TRBV4-2 to TRBJ1-4; no clear D. Trimming cost V 1 base and J 6 bases, with 3 bases left between them. CDR3 length: 12 amino acids. Germline CDR1 and CDR2: LGHNA and YNFKEQ. The CDR3, as DNA: TGTGCCAGCAGCCAAGGGTATGAAAAACTGTTTTTT. It is translated as CASSQGYEKLFF.

This chain uses TRBV27 with TRBJ2-7; 7 bases are shared with TRBD1. V gave up 3 bases and J gave up 6 bases; unmatched junction bases: 20. The CDR3 runs to 18 residues. The germline CDR1 and CDR2 sequences are MNHEY and SMNVEV (reference sequence). The CDR3 DNA is TGTGCCAGCAGTTTCCCGGGACAGAGGTTCCTTGGGTGGTGCGAGCAGTACTTC. Translating gives CASSFPGQRFLGWCEQYF.

This sequence joins TRBV28 and TRBJ2-3; no reliable D call. The V gene's germline CDR1 is MDHEN and CDR2 SYDVKM. This CDR3 comprises 15 residues. Trimming took 2 bases from V and 0 from J, leaving 9 bases between them. The DNA for the CDR3 is TGTGCCAGCAGTTTAACCAGGCTAAGCACAGATACGCAGTATTTT. Protein sequence: CASSLTRLSTDTQYF.

The chain carries TRBV7-2 and TRBJ2-1, with D unresolved. Germline CDR1 reads SGHTA; CDR2 reads FQGNSA. There are 12 residues in the CDR3. V was clipped by 2 bases and J by 6 bases, with 5 bases between them. The CDR3 loop reads CASSLLSNEQFF. The CDR3 region has the DNA TGTGCCAGCAGCTTATTGAGCAATGAGCAGTTCTTC. Using reference TRBV7-2 and TRBJ2-1 for the parts outside the CDR3, the full variable domain is GAGVSQSPSNKVTEKGKDVELRCDPISGHTALYWYRQSLGQGLEFLIYFQGNSAPDKSGLPSDRFSAERTGGSVSTLTIQRTQQEDSAVYLCASSLLSNEQFFGPGTRLTVL.

The genes are TRBV19 and TRBJ2-5, with a tentative D call TRBD2 (6 bases). The V gene lost 5 bases and the J gene lost 2 bases, with 12 bases spanning the gap. CDR1 is LNHDA, CDR2 SQIVND, per germline (reference sequence). This CDR3 region has 14 residues. CDR3 sequence (DNA): TGTGCCAGTAGTCTGGACTACGTTCAAGAGACCCAGTACTTC. Amino acid sequence: CASSLDYVQETQYF.

The chain is built from TRBV18 and TRBJ1-3, with D perhaps matching TRBD1 (5 bases). The CDR3 is made up of 17 amino acids. Looked up from germline, CDR1 is KGHSH and CDR2 is LQKENI. The ends were cut back, 3 bases at V and 2 bases at J, with 17 bases in the middle. CDR3 region: CASSPTSPQATGNTIYF. CDR3 nucleotide sequence: TGTGCCAGCTCACCTACGTCTCCACAGGCCACTGGAAACACCATATATTTT.

The CDR3 nucleotides are TGTGCCAGCAGCCCCCCCGGGCAGGCCCGTTATAGCACTGAAGCTTTCTTT. Amino acid sequence: CASSPPGQARYSTEAFF. The gene calls are TRBV7-8 and TRBJ1-1; D is uncertain. Germline-derived CDR1 and CDR2 are SGHVS and FQNEAQ. The CDR3 is 17 residues long. The V end was cut by 5 bases, the J end by 4 bases, with 23 bases between.

This rearrangement joins TRBV28 to TRBJ2-3; 10 bases are shared with TRBD2. Trimming at V came to 6 bases and at J to 3 bases, leaving 18 bases not matched to a gene. This CDR3 comprises 19 residues. The germline V gene encodes CDR1 MDHEN and CDR2 SYDVKM. DNA of the CDR3: TGTGCCAGCAGCTTAGCGGGAGGTGCCCGATATCAGGAGACAGATACGCAGTATTTT. This gives the protein CASSLAGGARYQETDTQYF.

V and J are TRBV9 and TRBJ2-7, with D possibly matching TRBD2 (6 bases). This CDR3 spans 14 amino acids. V gave up 1 base and J gave up 5 bases, with 13 bases separating them. Germline CDR1 SGDLS, CDR2 YYNGEE. CDR3 nucleotide sequence: TGTGCCAGCAGCGTATCCGGGACTTTAAACGAGCAGTACTTC. Translating it yields CASSVSGTLNEQYF.

This rearrangement joins TRBV2 to TRBJ1-2; TRBD1 matches at 8 bases. V lost 0 bases and J lost 1; bases outside the gene matches: 10. This CDR3 has 18 amino acids. Germline V gene sequence: CDR1 SNHLY, CDR2 FYNNEI. CDR3 in amino acids: CASSEAQKDRGYNYGYTF. The CDR3 DNA sequence: TGTGCCAGCAGTGAAGCGCAAAAAGACAGGGGATATAACTATGGCTACACCTTC.

This clone was counted a few times. This rearrangement joins TRBV30 to TRBJ1-2; D unclear. The CDR3 has 13 residues. Germline CDR1 is GTSNPN and CDR2 is SVGIG (reference sequence). Trimming took 0 bases from V and 8 from J, leaving 13 bases between them. The CDR3 loop reads CAWSVEAAVGYTF. In DNA form, the CDR3 reads TGTGCCTGGAGTGTAGAGGCAGCAGTAGGCTACACCTTC.

This sequence joins TRBV6-5 and TRBJ1-1; D is undetermined. CDR3 length: 13 amino acids. Trimming stripped 6 bases from V and 0 bases from J, with 8 bases between. CDR1 and CDR2 from the germline V gene are MNHEY and SVGAGI. As DNA, the CDR3 is TGTGCCAGCAGGTACGATGTGAACACTGAAGCTTTCTTT. It yields the protein CASRYDVNTEAFF.

This chain connects TRBV4-1 to TRBJ2-3, with D hard to call. CDR3 size: 16 residues. The V gene lost 4 bases and the J gene lost 0 bases, with 14 bases spanning the gap. Germline-derived CDR1 and CDR2 are MGHRA and YSYEKL. The CDR3 nucleotides read TGCGCCAGCAGCCTACAGACATCGCCTAGCACAGATACGCAGTATTTT. This sequence encodes CASSLQTSPSTDTQYF.

V usage is TRBV15 and J usage is TRBJ2-1; D may be TRBD1 or TRBD2 (5 bases each). Trimming pared 0 bases from V and 2 bases from J, leaving 8 bases between. CDR3 length equals 15 residues. Germline assignment: CDR1 LNHNV and CDR2 YYDKDF (reference sequence). CDR3 region: CATSREGVAYNEQFF. CDR3 sequence (DNA): TGTGCCACCAGCAGAGAGGGGGTGGCCTACAATGAGCAGTTCTTC.

The gene calls are TRBV28 and TRBJ2-1, with D hard to call. The CDR3 is 15 residues long. Trimming stripped 3 bases from V and 3 bases from J, with 12 bases between. The germline CDR1 and CDR2 sequences are MDHEN and SYDVKM. In nucleotides, the CDR3 is TGTGCCAGCAGTTTGTTACAGCGTGGCTACAATGAGCAGTTCTTC. Protein: CASSLLQRGYNEQFF.

This chain joins TRBV2 and TRBJ2-1; 10 positions agree with TRBD2. Germline CDR1 is SNHLY and CDR2 is FYNNEI. The V and J ends lost 7 bases and 7 bases, in that order; junction bases with no gene match: 4. The length of the CDR3 is 13 residues. The DNA for the CDR3 is TGTGCCAGCATCCTGACTAGCGGGAATGAGCAGTTCTTC. It codes for CASILTSGNEQFF. Drawing the rest from reference TRBV2 and TRBJ2-1, the complete variable domain is EPEVTQTPSHQVTQMGQEVILRCVPISNHLYFYWYRQILGQKVEFLVSFYNNEISEKSEIFDDQFSVERPDGSNFTLKIRSTKLEDSAMYFCASILTSGNEQFFGPGTRLTVL.

The chain links TRBV5-1 to TRBJ2-2; perhaps TRBD2 as D (5 bases). The V gene's germline CDR1 is SGHRS and CDR2 YFSETQ. Trimming stripped 5 bases from V and 0 bases from J, with 11 bases between. This CDR3 is 15 amino acids long. CDR3: CASSMGRANTGELFF. The CDR3 DNA sequence: TGCGCCAGCAGTATGGGGAGAGCGAACACCGGGGAGCTGTTTTTT.